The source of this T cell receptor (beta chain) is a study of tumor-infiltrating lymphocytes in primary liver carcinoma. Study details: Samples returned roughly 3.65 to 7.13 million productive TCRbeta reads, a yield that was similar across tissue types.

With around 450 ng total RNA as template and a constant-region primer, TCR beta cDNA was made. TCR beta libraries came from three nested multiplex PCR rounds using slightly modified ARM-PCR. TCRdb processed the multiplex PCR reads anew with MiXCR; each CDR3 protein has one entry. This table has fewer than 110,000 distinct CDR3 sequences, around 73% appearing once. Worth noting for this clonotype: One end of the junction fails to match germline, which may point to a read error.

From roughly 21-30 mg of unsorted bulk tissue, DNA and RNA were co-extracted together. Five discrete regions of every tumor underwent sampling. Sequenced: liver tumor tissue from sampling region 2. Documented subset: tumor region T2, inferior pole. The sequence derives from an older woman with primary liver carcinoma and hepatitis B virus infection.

In nucleotides, the CDR3 is TGCGCCAGCAGCCAGAGCGGGACTAGCGGGAGTACTAACATTCAGTACTTT. It codes for CASSQSGTSGSTNIQYF. The chain links TRBV4-1 to TRBJ2-4, with 14 bases matching TRBD2. This CDR3 region has 17 residues. Germline V lookup: CDR1 MGHRA, CDR2 YSYEKL.